A single sample gave rise to the 9 T cell receptor beta chains below, sequenced in a study of post-analysis software for immune sequencing data. Their recognized antigens are unknown. Broader study findings: Comparison of patients with controls showed five TRBV segments more frequent in patients, TRBV5-6, TRBV5-1 and TRBV20-1 among them.

Prepared libraries of TCR beta cDNA carried unique molecular identifiers. In TCRdb, the PCR reads were re-called with MiXCR into one record per CDR3 protein. The sample has roughly 400,000 distinct CDR3 sequences; approximately 42% are singletons. The material sequenced was blood. The source of these receptors is a girl aged 2 to 10 with multiple sclerosis.

The chain has TRBV6-2 or TRBV6-3 and TRBJ2-7; tentative D call: TRBD1 (7 bases). This CDR3 has 16 residues. CDR1 is MNHEY, CDR2 SVGEGT, per germline. Trimming stripped 6 bases from V and 4 bases from J, with 22 bases between. The CDR3 bases are TGTGCCAGCAGAAGACAGGGACTGGGCTCCCTTTACGAGCAGTACTTC. This encodes CASRRQGLGSLYEQYF.

The chain has TRBV7-3 and TRBJ1-5; D is unclear. Germline V gene sequence: CDR1 SGHTA, CDR2 FQGTGA. Between the trimmed V and J ends, which lost 1 base and 5 bases, there was a span of 6 bases. CDR3 length equals 13 residues. CDR3 in amino acids: CASSLSRHQPQHF. CDR3 coding DNA: TGTGCCAGCAGCTTAAGCAGACATCAGCCCCAGCATTTT.

The chain uses TRBV7-9 and TRBJ2-7, with a weak D call TRBD2 (6 bases). V gave up 5 bases and J gave up 2 bases, with 7 bases separating them. The CDR3 length is 12 residues. The germline V gene encodes CDR1 SEHNR and CDR2 FQNEAQ (reference sequence). The CDR3 spells CASSRETYEQYF. As DNA, the CDR3 is TGTGCCAGCAGCCGGGAGACCTACGAGCAGTACTTC.

This clonotype was seen more than once but under ten times. The chain is built from TRBV4-3 and TRBJ2-6, with D unclear. The CDR3 loop spans 16 amino acids. Between the trimmed V and J ends, which lost 1 base and 2 bases, there was a span of 9 bases. Germline assignment: CDR1 LGHNA and CDR2 YSLEER. The DNA of the CDR3 is TGCGCCAGCAGCCAAGTAGCCCAAACTGGGGCCAACGTCCTGACTTTC. Its protein is CASSQVAQTGANVLTF.

This chain connects TRBV5-1 to TRBJ2-5, with 9 positions matching TRBD1. J was trimmed by 7 bases and V by 4 bases; bases with no gene match: 8. This CDR3 contains 14 residues. Per the germline V gene, CDR1 is SGHRS and CDR2 is YFSETQ. CDR3 sequence: CASSGTGPSGTQYF. The CDR3 DNA reads TGCGCCAGCAGCGGGACAGGGCCCTCGGGGACCCAGTACTTC.

This clonotype was seen a handful of times. The chain recombines TRBV24-1 with TRBJ2-1; the D is unclear. Germline lookup yields CDR1 KGHDR and CDR2 SFDVKD. The CDR3 contains 13 residues. Between the trimmed V and J ends, which lost 10 bases and 4 bases, there was a span of 13 bases. The CDR3 here is CATSSGAYNEQFF. As DNA, the CDR3 is TGTGCCACGAGCAGTGGCGCTTACAATGAGCAGTTCTTC.

The chain carries TRBV5-1 and TRBJ2-7; TRBD1 matches 9 bases. V was clipped by 1 base and J by 8 bases; unmatched bases: 13. Looked up from germline, CDR1 is SGHRS and CDR2 is YFSETQ. This CDR3 spans 16 amino acids. DNA of the CDR3: TGCGCCAGCAGCTTGAGGACAGGGGATGGGGTATACAAGCAGTACTTC. Its protein is CASSLRTGDGVYKQYF.

This clonotype was recorded a few times. The J gene is TRBJ2-5, the V gene TRBV20-1; 7 bases line up with TRBD1. The last part of the DNA fits TRBJ2-7 better; the J call may be wrong. The CDR3 loop spans 12 amino acids. Germline V gene lookup returns CDR1 DFQATT and CDR2 SNEGSKA (reference sequence). The DNA of the CDR3 is TGCAGTGCCCAGGGACAGCACCACGAGCAGTACTTC. Translating gives CSAQGQHHEQYF.

J is TRBJ1-2 and V is TRBV20-1; no clear D. The CDR3 covers 10 residues. V gave up 0 bases and J gave up 8 bases, with 4 bases separating them. Per germline, CDR1 DFQATT and CDR2 SNEGSKA (reference sequence). In nucleotides, the CDR3 is TGCAGTGCTAGAGATGGCGGCTACACCTTC. Protein product: CSARDGGYTF.